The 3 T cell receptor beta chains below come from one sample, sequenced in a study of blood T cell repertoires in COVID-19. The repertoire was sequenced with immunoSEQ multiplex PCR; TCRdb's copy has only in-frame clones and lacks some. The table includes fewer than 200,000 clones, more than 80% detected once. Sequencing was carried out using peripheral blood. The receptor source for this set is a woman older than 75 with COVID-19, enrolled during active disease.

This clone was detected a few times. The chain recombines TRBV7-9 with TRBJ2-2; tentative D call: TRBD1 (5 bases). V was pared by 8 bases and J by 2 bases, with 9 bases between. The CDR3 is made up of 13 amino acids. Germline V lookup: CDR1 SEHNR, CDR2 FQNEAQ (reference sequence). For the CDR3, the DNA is TGTGCCAGCTCTGACAGAAACACCGGGGAGCTGTTTTTT. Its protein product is CASSDRNTGELFF.

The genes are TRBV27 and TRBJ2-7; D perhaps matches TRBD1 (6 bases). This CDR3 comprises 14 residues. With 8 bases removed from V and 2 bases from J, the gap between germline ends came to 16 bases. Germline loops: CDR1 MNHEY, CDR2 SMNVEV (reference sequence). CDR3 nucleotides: TGTGCCAGCGGTCCACAGGGAGCGGCCTACGAGCAGTACTTC. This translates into CASGPQGAAYEQYF.

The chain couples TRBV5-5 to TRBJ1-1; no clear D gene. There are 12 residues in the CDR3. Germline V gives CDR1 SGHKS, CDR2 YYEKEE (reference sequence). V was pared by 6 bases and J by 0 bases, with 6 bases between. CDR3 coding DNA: TGTGCCAGCACTATGATGAACACTGAAGCTTTCTTT. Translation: CASTMMNTEAFF.